This entry is about one TCR beta chain. The data were obtained in a study of blood T cell repertoires in COVID-19. This CDR3 has 13 amino acids. V shed 7 bases and J shed 4 bases, with 12 bases lying between them. Measured with immunoSEQ multiplex PCR; TCRdb has only the in-frame clones, and not every one. The sample lists about 170,000 clones; around 84% were seen once. Sequencing input: peripheral blood. This sequence originates from a man aged 50 or older with active or convalescent COVID-19. This chain links TRBV12-3 or TRBV12-4 with TRBJ2-3, with D possibly being TRBD1 (5 bases). The CDR3 DNA sequence: TGTGCCAGCAATAGACAGTTTGCAGATACGCAGTATTTT. Its translation is CASNRQFADTQYF.